Presented here are 27 T cell receptor beta chains from one specimen sequenced in a study of early T cells in non-severe SARS-CoV-2 infection. TCRdb re-called the 5' RACE reads with MiXCR, one entry per CDR3 protein. The table lists 45,000 to 75,000 distinct CDR3 sequences, around 13% of them singletons. The specimen sequenced was whole blood. Source of these receptors: an adult who was a healthcare worker with PCR-confirmed SARS-CoV-2 infection or an uninfected control (not recorded which).

The rearrangement joins TRBV5-1 to TRBJ2-5, with D unresolved. With 7 bases removed from V and 5 bases from J, the gap between germline ends came to 9 bases. Per the germline V gene, CDR1 is SGHRS and CDR2 is YFSETQ. The CDR3 covers 11 residues. The CDR3 loop is CASGSKETQYF. The CDR3 nucleotides are TGCGCCAGCGGGTCCAAGGAGACCCAGTACTTC. Supplemented by reference TRBV5-1 and TRBJ2-5, the full variable domain reads KAGVTQTPRYLIKTRGQQVTLSCSPISGHRSVSWYQQTPGQGLQFLFEYFSETQRNKGNFPGRFSGRQFSNSRSEMNVSTLELGDSALYLCASGSKETQYFGPGTRLLVL.

This clonotype has ten or more counts. The rearrangement joins TRBV6-5 to TRBJ2-7; TRBD1 agrees at 9 bases. This CDR3 contains 16 residues. CDR1 is MNHEY, CDR2 SVGAGI, per germline. V shed 5 bases and J 1 base; nucleotides not matched to a gene: 9. The CDR3 spells CASSGPGQGPSYEQYF. CDR3 coding DNA: TGTGCCAGCAGTGGACCCGGACAGGGGCCTTCCTACGAGCAGTACTTC.

This clonotype was counted between two and nine times. V and J are TRBV5-1 and TRBJ2-5; 9 nucleotides line up with TRBD2. With 1 base clipped from V and 4 bases from J, the junction kept 8 bases outside the gene matches. This CDR3 contains 16 residues. Germline CDR1 SGHRS, CDR2 YFSETQ. The DNA for the CDR3 is TGCGCCAGCAGCTTGTCCGGGACTAGCCTAGGAGAGACCCAGTACTTC. Its translation: CASSLSGTSLGETQYF.

This clonotype was counted many times. The chain couples TRBV7-9 to TRBJ1-1; D not resolved. The CDR3 has 12 amino acids. V lost 5 bases, J lost 1 base, and 5 bases lay in between. The V gene's germline CDR1 is SEHNR and CDR2 FQNEAQ (reference sequence). The CDR3 loop reads CASSPRNTEAFF. The CDR3 region has the DNA TGTGCCAGCAGCCCGAGGAACACTGAAGCTTTCTTT.

The rearrangement uses TRBV6-2 or TRBV6-3 and TRBJ2-5; D perhaps matches TRBD1 (5 bases). Per the germline V gene, CDR1 is MNHEY and CDR2 is SVGEGT. This CDR3 spans 15 amino acids. V lost 4 bases and J lost 1, with 13 bases in between. The CDR3 DNA sequence: TGTGCCAGCAGTTCCCAACAGGATCCCCAAGAGACCCAGTACTTC. Residues: CASSSQQDPQETQYF.

This clonotype showed up just a few times. This chain joins TRBV2 and TRBJ2-1; D is uncertain. Germline values: CDR1 SNHLY, CDR2 FYNNEI. The CDR3 runs 11 residues. V was clipped by 4 bases and J by 5 bases, with 3 bases between them. This CDR3 reads CASSGHNEQFF. Here the CDR3 DNA reads TGTGCCAGCAGTGGGCACAATGAGCAGTTCTTC.

This clonotype was observed at least ten times. The gene calls are TRBV9 and TRBJ2-5, with TRBD1 matching 8 bases. Trimming at V came to 3 bases and at J to 6 bases, leaving 13 bases not matched to a gene. The germline V gene encodes CDR1 SGDLS and CDR2 YYNGEE. The CDR3 has 16 residues. The CDR3 coding sequence is TGTGCCAGCAGCGACGGGTCGACAGGGGTACGGAAGACCCAGTACTTC. Its protein product is CASSDGSTGVRKTQYF.

This clonotype came up many times. The V and J genes are TRBV2 and TRBJ1-6, with 7 bases matching TRBD1. V dropped 9 bases and J dropped 5; count of bases not matched to a gene: 4. The V gene's germline CDR1 is SNHLY and CDR2 FYNNEI. The CDR3 length is 13 residues. The CDR3 nucleotides are TGTGCCAGTAGACAGGGAAATAATTCACCCCTCCACTTT. This encodes CASRQGNNSPLHF. Combining the CDR3 with reference TRBV2 and TRBJ1-6 gives the whole variable domain EPEVTQTPSHQVTQMGQEVILRCVPISNHLYFYWYRQILGQKVEFLVSFYNNEISEKSEIFDDQFSVERPDGSNFTLKIRSTKLEDSAMYFCASRQGNNSPLHFGNGTRLTVT.

This clonotype was observed a few times. This chain links TRBV10-3 with TRBJ2-4; 8 bases agree with TRBD1. Trimming removed 6 bases from V and 5 bases from J; junction bases left unmatched: 9. This CDR3 region has 15 residues. The germline V gene has CDR1 ENHRY and CDR2 SYGVKD. CDR3 sequence: CAIRSAQGAQNIQYF. CDR3 DNA sequence: TGTGCCATCAGATCTGCTCAGGGGGCGCAAAACATTCAGTACTTC.

This clonotype was seen a few times. This rearrangement joins TRBV30 to TRBJ2-6, with D perhaps TRBD2 (6 bases). The CDR3 is made up of 15 amino acids. Germline V lookup: CDR1 GTSNPN, CDR2 SVGIG (reference sequence). Trimming left V 4 bases short and J 1 base short, with 11 bases between. The CDR3 region is CAWTGGGSGANVLTF. CDR3 DNA: TGTGCCTGGACCGGTGGAGGGTCTGGGGCCAACGTCCTGACTTTC. Complete variable domain (other parts from reference TRBV30 and TRBJ2-6): SQTIHQWPATLVQPVGSPLSLECTVEGTSNPNLYWYRQAAGRGLQLLFYSVGIGQISSEVPQNLSASRPQDRQFILSSKKLLLSDSGFYLCAWTGGGSGANVLTFGAGSRLTVL.

This clonotype was counted many times. V is TRBV19 and J is TRBJ2-6; maybe TRBD1 (5 bases). The CDR3 runs to 14 residues. Germline CDR1 is LNHDA and CDR2 is SQIVND (reference sequence). V gave up 10 bases and J gave up 0 bases, with 10 bases separating them. This CDR3 is CATQETSGANVLTF. The DNA of the CDR3 is TGTGCCACACAGGAAACCTCTGGGGCCAACGTCCTGACTTTC.

This chain uses TRBV28 with TRBJ2-7; D perhaps matches TRBD2 (6 bases). The CDR3 consists of 14 residues. CDR1 MDHEN and CDR2 SYDVKM come from the germline V gene. Trimming shortened V by 6 bases and J by 7 bases, and 19 bases separated the two germline ends. The CDR3 nucleotides are TGTGCCAGCAGCCCCTCGTGGGCCGGGGGTGAGCAGTACTTC. The encoded protein is CASSPSWAGGEQYF. Complete variable domain (other parts from reference TRBV28 and TRBJ2-7): DVKVTQSSRYLVKRTGEKVFLECVQDMDHENMFWYRQDPGLGLRLIYFSYDVKMKEKGDIPEGYSVSREKKERFSLILESASTNQTSMYLCASSPSWAGGEQYFGPGTRLTVT.

In its sample, this clonotype was seen a few times. The chain is built from TRBV5-5 and TRBJ1-1; D is possibly TRBD1 (6 bases). The V gene's germline CDR1 is SGHKS and CDR2 YYEKEE (reference sequence). The CDR3 runs 14 residues. The V and J ends lost 2 bases and 10 bases respectively, with 18 bases between them. Here the CDR3 reads CASSFRDPGGGAFF. CDR3 nucleotides: TGTGCCAGCAGCTTCCGGGACCCCGGAGGGGGAGCTTTCTTT.

This clonotype showed up many times. The CDR3 is CSATPPGGAPETQYF. The CDR3 coding sequence is TGCAGTGCTACTCCCCCGGGGGGTGCTCCAGAGACCCAGTACTTC. V is TRBV20-1 and J is TRBJ2-5; 7 bases are shared with TRBD2. V gave up 4 bases and J gave up 4 bases; unmatched junction bases: 12. Germline values: CDR1 DFQATT, CDR2 SNEGSKA (reference sequence). The CDR3 consists of 15 residues.

The rearrangement joins TRBV28 to TRBJ1-2, with a possible D match to TRBD1 (6 bases). The CDR3 runs to 12 residues. Germline V gives CDR1 MDHEN, CDR2 SYDVKM. V was clipped by 5 bases and J by 14 bases, with 18 bases between them. Here the CDR3 DNA reads TGTGCCAGCAGTCCGACTAGACAGGTCCAAACCTTC. Protein: CASSPTRQVQTF.

The CDR3 protein is CAWRAQLRGNTIYF. In DNA form, the CDR3 reads TGTGCCTGGAGGGCGCAACTACGGGGAAACACCATATATTTT. The genes are TRBV30 and TRBJ1-3; D remains ambiguous. CDR1 is GTSNPN and CDR2 is SVGIG in the germline V gene (reference sequence). Trimming took 3 bases from V and 4 from J, leaving 13 bases between them. This CDR3 contains 14 residues.

The rearrangement uses TRBV29-1 and TRBJ2-5; no clear D gene. Germline CDR1 is SQVTM and CDR2 is ANQGSEA. This CDR3 has 12 residues. Trimming cost V 8 bases and J 3 bases, with 13 bases left between them. CDR3 residues: CSSKGSEETQYF. The CDR3 DNA sequence: TGCAGCTCGAAAGGTTCGGAAGAGACCCAGTACTTC.

This clonotype occurred a few times. This chain connects TRBV7-6 to TRBJ1-2; tentative D call: TRBD1 (5 bases). Trimming pared 3 bases from V and 4 bases from J, leaving 9 bases between. The CDR3 sequence is 13 residues long. Germline CDR1 reads SGHVS; CDR2 reads FNYEAQ. The CDR3 DNA reads TGTGCCAGCAGCTTCGACAGTACCTATGGCTACACCTTC. Protein: CASSFDSTYGYTF.

CDR3 DNA: TGTGCCAGCAGCTTCGACCACACCATATATTTT. Its translation is CASSFDHTIYF. The V and J genes are TRBV7-9 and TRBJ1-3; D remains ambiguous. Trimming pared 3 bases from V and 8 bases from J, leaving 5 bases between. Germline V lookup: CDR1 SEHNR, CDR2 FQNEAQ (reference sequence). This CDR3 is 11 amino acids long. Full variable domain (remainder filled in from reference TRBV7-9 and TRBJ1-3): DTGVSQNPRHKITKRGQNVTFRCDPISEHNRLYWYRQTLGQGPEFLTYFQNEAQLEKSRLLSDRFSAERPKGSFSTLEIQRTEQGDSAMYLCASSFDHTIYFGEGSWLTVV.

This clonotype was seen just once. The chain is built from TRBV9 and TRBJ2-1, with 9 bases that match TRBD2. Looked up from germline, CDR1 is SGDLS and CDR2 is YYNGEE. The CDR3 covers 15 residues. V trimming: 4 bases; J trimming: 9 bases; junction bases outside the gene matches: 11. The CDR3 DNA reads as TGTGCCAGCAGCCCCTCGCGGGGGGGTGGAAGTGAGCAGTTCTTC. Amino acids: CASSPSRGGGSEQFF.

This chain uses TRBV3-1 with TRBJ2-3; D unclear. Trimming shortened V by 2 bases and J by 2 bases, and 2 bases separated the two germline ends. The CDR3 loop spans 12 amino acids. Germline loops: CDR1 LGHDT, CDR2 YNNKEL (reference sequence). CDR3 nucleotides: TGTGCCAGCAGCCAACTCACAGATACGCAGTATTTT. Translated: CASSQLTDTQYF.

This clonotype has at least ten counts. The chain uses TRBV20-1 and TRBJ2-1, with TRBD2 matching over 8 bases. J lost 3 bases, V lost 4 bases, and 5 bases had no gene match. The CDR3 has 14 residues. Germline lookup yields CDR1 DFQATT and CDR2 SNEGSKA (reference sequence). The CDR3 here is CSAMRREGYNEQFF. Written as DNA, the CDR3 is TGCAGTGCTATGCGACGGGAGGGCTACAATGAGCAGTTCTTC.

At least ten counts were recorded for this clonotype. CDR3 residues: CASQQIGEQFF. Here the CDR3 DNA reads TGTGCCAGCCAACAGATCGGTGAGCAGTTCTTC. The chain carries TRBV6-1 and TRBJ2-1, with D uncertain. The germline V gene encodes CDR1 MNHNS and CDR2 SASEGT. Trimming took off 8 bases at V and 9 bases at J, with 11 bases between the two ends. This CDR3 is built from 11 residues.

The genes are TRBV7-8 and TRBJ2-1, with D possibly matching TRBD1 (6 bases). Looked up from germline, CDR1 is SGHVS and CDR2 is FQNEAQ. Trimming left V 4 bases short and J 7 bases short, with 17 bases between. CDR3 size: 15 residues. The DNA for the CDR3 is TGTGCCAGCAGCTCGGGACACGGGGACGGTAATGAGCAGTTCTTC. This encodes CASSSGHGDGNEQFF.

This rearrangement joins TRBV28 to TRBJ2-4; TRBD2 aligns across 7 bases. The junction had 5 bases not matched to a gene; V was cut back by 6 bases and J by 3 bases. The CDR3 spans 14 residues. CDR1 MDHEN and CDR2 SYDVKM come from the germline V gene. CDR3: CASSGGRVKNIQYF. The CDR3 DNA reads TGTGCCAGCAGCGGCGGGAGAGTCAAAAACATTCAGTACTTC.

The genes are TRBV4-3 and TRBJ1-1; the match to TRBD1 covers 7 bases. The CDR3 loop spans 16 amino acids. Trimming cost V 0 bases and J 5 bases; bases outside gene matches: 9. Germline V gene data show CDR1 as LGHNA and CDR2 as YSLEER. The CDR3 here is CASSQDRQGLSTEAFF. CDR3 coding DNA: TGCGCCAGCAGCCAAGATAGACAGGGTCTCTCGACTGAAGCTTTCTTT.

This clonotype was picked up many times. CDR3 coding DNA: TGCAGCGTAGTGACGGGGACCGGGGAGCTGTTTTTT. Translating gives CSVVTGTGELFF. V gene TRBV29-1 combines with J gene TRBJ2-2, with D possibly matching TRBD2 (5 bases). The CDR3 has 12 residues. From germline, CDR1 is SQVTM and CDR2 ANQGSEA. With 6 bases removed from V and 5 bases from J, the gap between germline ends came to 10 bases.